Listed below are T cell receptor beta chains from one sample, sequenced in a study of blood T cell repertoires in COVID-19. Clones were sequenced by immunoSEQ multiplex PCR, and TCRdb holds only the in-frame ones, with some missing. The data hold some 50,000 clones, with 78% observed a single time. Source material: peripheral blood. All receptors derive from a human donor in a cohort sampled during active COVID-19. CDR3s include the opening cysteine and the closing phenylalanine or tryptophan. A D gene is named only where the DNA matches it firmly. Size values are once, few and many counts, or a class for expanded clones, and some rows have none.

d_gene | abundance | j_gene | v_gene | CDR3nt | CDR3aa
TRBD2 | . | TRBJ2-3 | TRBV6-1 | TGTGCCAGCAGTGAAATTAGCGGGGGGGGCGCAGATACGCAGTATTTT | CASSEISGGGADTQYF
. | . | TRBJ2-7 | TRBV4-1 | TGCGCCAGCAGCCAGGGAGTCCAGCAGTACTTC | CASSQGVQQYF
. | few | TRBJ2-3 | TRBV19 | TGTGCCAGTAGTATAATGCTGGGAGACACAGATACGCAGTATTTT | CASSIMLGDTDTQYF
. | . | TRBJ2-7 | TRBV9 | TGTGCCAGCAGCGTAGACGGGACATACTCCTACGAGCAGTACTTC | CASSVDGTYSYEQYF
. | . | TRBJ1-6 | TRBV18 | TGTGCCAGCTCACCGAACGGGCAGGGTGGGAATTCACCCCTCCACTTT | CASSPNGQGGNSPLHF
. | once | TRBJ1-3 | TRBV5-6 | TGTGCCAGCAGCTTAACTCAGGGTACAGGAAACACCATATATTTT | CASSLTQGTGNTIYF
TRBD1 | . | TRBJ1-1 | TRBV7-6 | TGTGCCAGCAGCATTACGTCAGGGACAGAAAAGGACACTGAAGCTTTCTTT | CASSITSGTEKDTEAFF
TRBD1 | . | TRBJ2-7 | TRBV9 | TGTGCCAGCAGCGTTGGGACAGGGGGCCCCAGGGAAATCTACGAGCAGTACTTC | CASSVGTGGPREIYEQYF
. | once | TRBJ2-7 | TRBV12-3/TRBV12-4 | TGTGCCAGTAGACAGTTGAGCTCCTACGAGCAGTACTTC | CASRQLSSYEQYF
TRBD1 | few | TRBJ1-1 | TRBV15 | TGTGCCACCAGCGCCCGGGACAGGGGGCTGAGAACTGAAGCTTTCTTT | CATSARDRGLRTEAFF
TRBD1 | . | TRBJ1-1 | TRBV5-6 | TGTGCCAGCAGCTTGGCCCAGGGGGCTAAGTCTGAAGCTTTCTTT | CASSLAQGAKSEAFF
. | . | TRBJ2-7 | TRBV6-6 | TGTGCCAGCAGTTATAAGACAGACCAGTACTTC | CASSYKTDQYF
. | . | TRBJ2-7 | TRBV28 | TGTGCCAGCAGTTTAAGGAGGACGATCTCCTACGAGCAGTACTTC | CASSLRRTISYEQYF
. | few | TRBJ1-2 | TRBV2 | TGTGCCAGCAGTCCAAATGACAGTCCCCTTCAGAGAGGCTACACCTTC | CASSPNDSPLQRGYTF
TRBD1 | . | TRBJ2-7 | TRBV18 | TGTGCCAGCTCACCCCCGGGACAGGGGAATTTGGACTACGAGCAGTACTTC | CASSPPGQGNLDYEQYF
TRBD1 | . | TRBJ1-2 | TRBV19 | TGTGCCAGTAGACCGACAGGGGTCTTTAACTATGGCTACACCTTC | CASRPTGVFNYGYTF
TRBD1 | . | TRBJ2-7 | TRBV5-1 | TGCGCCAGCAGCTCGGGACAGGGGAGATACGAGCAGTACTTC | CASSSGQGRYEQYF
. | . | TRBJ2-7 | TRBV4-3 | TGCGCCAGCAGCCAAGCGAAGAGTTACTACGAGCAGTACTTC | CASSQAKSYYEQYF
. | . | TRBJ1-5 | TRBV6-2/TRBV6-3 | TGTGCCAGCAGCCGACTCGATCAGGGTCTGTCCACTCAGCCCCAGCATTTT | CASSRLDQGLSTQPQHF
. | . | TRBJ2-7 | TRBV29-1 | TGCAGCGTTCGGGATCACTACGAGCAGTACTTC | CSVRDHYEQYF
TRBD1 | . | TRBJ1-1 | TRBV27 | TGTGCCAGCAGTGATCGGGACAGTCCGAACACTGAAGCTTTCTTT | CASSDRDSPNTEAFF
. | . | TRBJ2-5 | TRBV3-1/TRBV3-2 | TGTGCCAGCAGCCAACTGGCGGGGGCAGAGACCCAGTACTTC | CASSQLAGAETQYF
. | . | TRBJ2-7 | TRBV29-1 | TGCAGCGTTGAGACAGCCTACGAGCAGTACTTC | CSVETAYEQYF
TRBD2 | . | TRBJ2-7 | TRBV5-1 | TGCGCCAGCAGAGAAGCGGGGGGCAACGAGCAGTACTTC | CASREAGGNEQYF
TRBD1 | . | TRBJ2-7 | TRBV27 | TGTGCCAGCAGTCCAGCACCGGGACAGGGTGCCTACGAGCAGTACTTC | CASSPAPGQGAYEQYF
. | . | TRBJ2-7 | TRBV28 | TGTGCCAGCAGTTCCCTTTCCCCCGAGCAGTACTTC | CASSSLSPEQYF
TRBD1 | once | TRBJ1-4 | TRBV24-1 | TGTGCCACCAGTGCGGGGACAGGGGCAGAAAAACTGTTTTTT | CATSAGTGAEKLFF
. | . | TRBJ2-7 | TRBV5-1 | TGCGCCAGCAGCACCCCCAGCTACGAGCAGTACTTC | CASSTPSYEQYF
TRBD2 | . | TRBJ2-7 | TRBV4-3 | TGCGCCAGCAGCCAATCAACCGGACTAGCGGGAACCTACGAGCAGTACTTC | CASSQSTGLAGTYEQYF
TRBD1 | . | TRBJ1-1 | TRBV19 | TGTGCCAGTAGTATAACAGGACAGGGGGCAATCACTGAAGCTTTCTTT | CASSITGQGAITEAFF
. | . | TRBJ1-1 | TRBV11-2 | TGTGCCAGCAGCTTAGGGAAGGACAGTTTCTCTGAAGCTTTCTTT | CASSLGKDSFSEAFF
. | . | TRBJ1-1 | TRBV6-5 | TGTGCCAGCGGAGACACTGAAGCTTTCTTT | CASGDTEAFF
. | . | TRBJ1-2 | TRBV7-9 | TGTGCCAGCAGCTTAGGAGGGCCCGGCTATGGCTACACCTTC | CASSLGGPGYGYTF
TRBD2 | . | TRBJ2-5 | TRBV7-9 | TGTGCCAGCAGCTTAGCGCTGGGACTAGCGGGGAGGGAGACCCAGTACTTC | CASSLALGLAGRETQYF
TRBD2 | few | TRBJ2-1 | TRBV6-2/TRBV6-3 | TGTGCCAGCAGCCTACTAGCGGAGAATTACAATGAGCAGTTCTTC | CASSLLAENYNEQFF
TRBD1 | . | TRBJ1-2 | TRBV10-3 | TGTGCCATTCCCCGGGCAGGGGGCGAAGGCTACACCTTC | CAIPRAGGEGYTF
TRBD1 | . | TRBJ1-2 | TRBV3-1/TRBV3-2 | TGTGCCAGCAGCCAAGACACCGGGACAGGGATTGCCTATGGCTACACCTTC | CASSQDTGTGIAYGYTF
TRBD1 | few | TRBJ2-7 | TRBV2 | TGTGCCAGCAGAGACAGGGACGTCTCCTACGAGCAGTACTTC | CASRDRDVSYEQYF
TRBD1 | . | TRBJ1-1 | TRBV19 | TGTGCCAGTAGTACCAGGGGGACTGAAGCTTTCTTT | CASSTRGTEAFF
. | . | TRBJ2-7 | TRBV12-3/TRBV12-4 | TGTGCCAGCAGTTCAAACTCCTACGAGCAGTACTTC | CASSSNSYEQYF
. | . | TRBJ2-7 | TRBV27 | TGTGCCAGCAAAATTGCCAGGGGAAGGTACGAGCAGTACTTC | CASKIARGRYEQYF
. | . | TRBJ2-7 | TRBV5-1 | TGCGCCAGCAGCCCAGGTTACGAGCAGTACTTC | CASSPGYEQYF
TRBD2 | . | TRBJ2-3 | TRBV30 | TGTGCCTACCGGTTCGCGGGGGGAAGGGATACGCAGTATTTT | CAYRFAGGRDTQYF
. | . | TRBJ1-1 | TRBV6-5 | TGTGCCAGCATCTTACAAGGGGGTGGCACTGAAGCTTTCTTT | CASILQGGGTEAFF
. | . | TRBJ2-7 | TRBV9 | TGTGCCAGCAGCCCCCGCGGGGAGCCATACGAGCAGTACTTC | CASSPRGEPYEQYF
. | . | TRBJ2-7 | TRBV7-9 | TGTGCCAGCAGCTCGACAGGCCCCTACGAGCAGTACTTC | CASSSTGPYEQYF
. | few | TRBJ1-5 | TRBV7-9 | TGTGCCAGCAGCTTAGCGGGGCCAGGGGAGCAGCCCCAGCATTTT | CASSLAGPGEQPQHF
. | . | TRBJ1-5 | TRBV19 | TGTGCCACTCTTCCGCTAGGAGGTAGCAATCAGCCCCAGCATTTT | CATLPLGGSNQPQHF
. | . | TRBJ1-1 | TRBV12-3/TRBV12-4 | TGTGCCAGCAGCGGACAGATACACACTGAAGCTTTCTTT | CASSGQIHTEAFF
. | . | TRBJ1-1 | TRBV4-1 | TGCGCCAGCAGCCAAGATGGGACTTCCATAATGAACACTGAAGCTTTCTTT | CASSQDGTSIMNTEAFF
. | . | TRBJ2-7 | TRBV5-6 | TGTGCCAGCAGCCGGGGCCCAGGGGTGGGGTACGAGCAGTACTTC | CASSRGPGVGYEQYF
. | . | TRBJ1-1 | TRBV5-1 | TGCGCCAGCAGCTTGGAAGCTCTCGCTGGTTCCTCTGAAGCTTTCTTT | CASSLEALAGSSEAFF